This T cell receptor (beta chain) was observed in a study of T cell responses to AZD1222 COVID-19 vaccine. Profiled with immunoSEQ multiplex PCR; TCRdb holds only in-frame clones, not every one. The table has about 120,000 clones, under 95% seen once; the top ten hold around 1%. Per germline, CDR1 KGHSH and CDR2 LQKENI. V lost 5 bases to trimming and J lost 1 base, with 11 bases between them. This CDR3 region has 14 residues. This TCR was recovered from an adult who received the AZD1222 COVID-19 vaccine. Material: peripheral blood, obtained 28 days after the second AZD1222 dose. This rearrangement joins TRBV18 to TRBJ1-1; perhaps TRBD1 as D (6 bases). CDR3 nucleotide sequence: TGTGCCAGCTCAACAGGGATTGGGAACACTGAAGCTTTCTTT. Its protein product is CASSTGIGNTEAFF.